This passage covers 22 T cell receptor beta chains from one sample sequenced in a study of T cell responses to AZD1222 COVID-19 vaccine (dated by TCRdb to the early 2020s). The library came from the immunoSEQ multiplex PCR assay. Sourced from immuneACCESS, this table was stored by TCRdb with only in-frame sequences that have V and J called. A share of the clones is absent; for the studies checked, an unresolved V gene accounts for under half, and the remainder has no known explanation. This sample comprises some 150,000 clones, approximately 89% of them detected only once. The ten largest clonotypes hold more than 13% of the sample. The sample's time point label, decoded: baseline before first vaccination. The sample in question was peripheral blood, obtained on day 0 of AZD1222 vaccination. The receptors here all came from an adult in good health.

J is TRBJ1-1 and V is TRBV4-2; weak D call: TRBD1 (5 bases). Trimming cost V 0 bases and J 3 bases, with 11 bases left between them. Germline CDR1 is LGHNA and CDR2 is YNFKEQ. The CDR3 is 15 residues long. The CDR3 sequence is CASSQEGQGDTEAFF. In nucleotides, the CDR3 is TGTGCCAGCAGCCAAGAGGGTCAGGGAGACACTGAAGCTTTCTTT.

The chain is built from TRBV3-1 (or the pseudogene TRBV3-2) and TRBJ1-6; D possibly corresponds to TRBD1 (6 bases). Trimming cost V 1 base and J 9 bases, with 13 bases left between them. The V gene's germline CDR1 is LGHDT and CDR2 YNNKEL (reference sequence). This CDR3 is built from 15 residues. The CDR3 DNA follows: TGTGCCAGCAGCCAAGGCTGGGACAATGGTTCACCCCTCCACTTT. Translation gives CASSQGWDNGSPLHF.

The chain links TRBV9 to TRBJ2-2; no definite D call. The CDR3 runs 13 residues. Germline-derived CDR1 and CDR2 are SGDLS and YYNGEE. The V end lost 1 base, the J end lost 6 bases, and 7 bases lay between the germline ends. DNA for the CDR3: TGTGCCAGCAGCGTAAGGAGCGCCGGGGAGCTGTTTTTT. Its protein is CASSVRSAGELFF.

The rearrangement links TRBV18 to TRBJ1-1; the D gene is possibly TRBD1 (6 bases). From germline, CDR1 is KGHSH and CDR2 LQKENI. V lost 2 bases to trimming and J lost 1 base, with 11 bases between them. The CDR3 runs 15 residues. The CDR3 sequence: CASSPNLQGNTEAFF. The CDR3 bases are TGTGCCAGCTCACCAAACTTACAGGGGAACACTGAAGCTTTCTTT.

The chain joins TRBV10-3 to TRBJ1-6; the match to TRBD1 covers 7 bases. Per germline, CDR1 ENHRY and CDR2 SYGVKD. The CDR3 runs to 14 residues. Losses at the gene ends were 4 bases for V and 8 bases for J; bases not matched to a gene: 5. CDR3 nucleotides: TGTGCCATCAGTGCCCGGGACAGCGATTCACCCCTCCACTTT. Residues: CAISARDSDSPLHF.

The V gene is TRBV28, the J gene TRBJ1-2; D gene uncertain. Trimming removed 1 base from V and 0 bases from J, with 9 bases in between. Germline CDR1 reads MDHEN; CDR2 reads SYDVKM. The CDR3 totals 15 residues. In DNA, the CDR3 is TGTGCCAGCAGTTTATCCGGGGTATCTAACTATGGCTACACCTTC. Residues: CASSLSGVSNYGYTF.

The CDR3 DNA reads as TGTGCCAGCTACACCCCGATGCAGGGAGGGTACTACGAGCAGTACTTC. It is translated as CASYTPMQGGYYEQYF. The rearrangement joins TRBV27 to TRBJ2-7, with 7 bases fitting TRBD2. This CDR3 has 16 amino acids. V dropped 8 bases and J dropped 3; count of bases not matched to a gene: 16. The germline V gene encodes CDR1 MNHEY and CDR2 SMNVEV (reference sequence).

This sequence joins TRBV6-4 and TRBJ1-6, with TRBD1 matching over 7 bases. CDR3 size: 14 residues. V lost 2 bases and J lost 7; bases outside the gene matches: 2. The germline V gene encodes CDR1 MRHNA and CDR2 SNTAGT. The CDR3 region has the DNA TGTGCCAGCAGTGACGACAGGGAGAATTCACCCCTCCACTTT. Translating it yields CASSDDRENSPLHF.

By frequency in the sample, this clone is medium-sized. The rearrangement joins TRBV6-5 to TRBJ2-3; 8 nucleotides align to TRBD1. J was trimmed by 0 bases and V by 6 bases; bases with no gene match: 5. There are 15 residues in the CDR3. Per the germline V gene, CDR1 is MNHEY and CDR2 is SVGAGI. The CDR3, as DNA: TGTGCCAGCAGCGGACAGGGCGCTAGCACAGATACGCAGTATTTT. Translated: CASSGQGASTDTQYF.

The V and J genes are TRBV7-9 and TRBJ1-4, with D hard to call. The CDR3 runs 14 residues. Germline CDR1 reads SEHNR; CDR2 reads FQNEAQ (reference sequence). Trimming pared 8 bases from V and 3 bases from J, leaving 13 bases between. CDR3 coding DNA: TGTGCCAGCGGCCGGCTGAAGGCTAATGAAAAACTGTTTTTT. It is translated as CASGRLKANEKLFF.

The chain is built from TRBV10-3 and TRBJ2-7, with D tentatively TRBD2 (7 bases). CDR1 is ENHRY, CDR2 SYGVKD, per germline. V gave up 8 bases and J gave up 0 bases, with 14 bases separating them. CDR3 length: 14 amino acids. CDR3 coding DNA: TGTGCCATCGGGCGCGGGGGCCTCTCCTACGAGCAGTACTTC. It specifies CAIGRGGLSYEQYF.

The chain is built from TRBV3-1 (or the pseudogene TRBV3-2) and TRBJ1-1; D may be TRBD1 (5 bases). The germline CDR1 and CDR2 sequences are LGHDT and YNNKEL (reference sequence). CDR3 length: 15 residues. V lost 1 base and J lost 0, with 9 bases in between. The CDR3 reads CASSQGGTMNTEAFF. Written as DNA, the CDR3 is TGTGCCAGCAGCCAAGGGGGGACTATGAACACTGAAGCTTTCTTT.

The rearrangement uses TRBV19 and TRBJ1-1; D is uncertain. The CDR3 length is 14 residues. Trimming took off 5 bases at V and 3 bases at J, with 13 bases between the two ends. CDR1 is LNHDA, CDR2 SQIVND, per germline (reference sequence). The CDR3 is CASSSGQWDTEAFF. CDR3 DNA: TGTGCCAGTAGTTCGGGCCAGTGGGACACTGAAGCTTTCTTT.

This clone was found once. The CDR3 region has the DNA TGTGCCAGCTCACCAGACGGTTCAGGGTGGGCACCCCTCCACTTT. As protein: CASSPDGSGWAPLHF. J is TRBJ1-6 and V is TRBV7-2, with a weak D call TRBD1 (5 bases). V was clipped by 8 bases and J by 11 bases, with 22 bases between them. The length of the CDR3 is 15 residues. Germline-derived CDR1 and CDR2 are SGHTA and FQGNSA.

This rearrangement joins TRBV11-1 to TRBJ2-7, with TRBD2 as a possible D gene (6 bases). Deletions cut 5 bases from V and 2 bases from J, with 13 bases between. CDR3 length: 14 amino acids. Per germline, CDR1 SGHAT and CDR2 FQDESV (reference sequence). CDR3 loop: CASSPGDSAYEQYF. The CDR3 DNA sequence: TGTGCCAGCAGCCCTGGGGACTCCGCCTACGAGCAGTACTTC.

The V call is TRBV7-2, the J call TRBJ1-1, with 8 bases aligning to TRBD1. The CDR3 consists of 15 residues. V trimming: 7 bases; J trimming: 1 base; junction bases outside the gene matches: 8. Germline V CDR1 and CDR2: SGHTA, FQGNSA. DNA for the CDR3: TGTGCCAGCATTCCAGGGGGCGGGCAGAACACTGAAGCTTTCTTT. Protein: CASIPGGGQNTEAFF.

The chain carries TRBV30 and TRBJ1-5, with TRBD1 as a possible D gene (6 bases). The V and J ends lost 0 bases and 11 bases respectively, with 17 bases between them. Germline assignment: CDR1 GTSNPN and CDR2 SVGIG (reference sequence). CDR3 length: 14 residues. The CDR3 reads CAWSVAGTKGAQHF. The CDR3 nucleotides read TGTGCCTGGAGTGTAGCGGGGACCAAGGGGGCCCAGCATTTT.

The V call is TRBV19, the J call TRBJ2-3; maybe TRBD1 (6 bases). Germline V gene data show CDR1 as LNHDA and CDR2 as SQIVND (reference sequence). This CDR3 is 15 amino acids long. Trimming pared 10 bases from V and 3 bases from J, leaving 20 bases between. CDR3 DNA sequence: TGTGCCACACAAACAGGGTTTTTTGGGACAGATACGCAGTATTTT. Protein product: CATQTGFFGTDTQYF.

The chain links TRBV19 to TRBJ1-1; TRBD1 is a possible D gene (5 bases). This CDR3 has 14 residues. Trimming removed 7 bases at V and 2 bases at J, with 14 bases between. CDR1 is LNHDA, CDR2 SQIVND, per germline (reference sequence). CDR3 in DNA: TGTGCCAGTACCAGGGACGGTGAAAACACTGAAGCTTTCTTT. This sequence encodes CASTRDGENTEAFF.

This chain uses TRBV10-3 with TRBJ1-1; D may be TRBD1 (5 bases). Germline V CDR1 and CDR2: ENHRY, SYGVKD. The length of the CDR3 is 15 residues. Trimming took 6 bases from V and 1 from J, leaving 15 bases between them. The DNA of the CDR3 is TGTGCCATCAGGACCTCCGACAGCGCGAACACTGAAGCTTTCTTT. This translates into CAIRTSDSANTEAFF.

This rearrangement joins TRBV7-2 to TRBJ2-7, with D uncertain. The germline V gene encodes CDR1 SGHTA and CDR2 FQGNSA. V was clipped by 2 bases and J by 0 bases, with 14 bases between them. The CDR3 extends over 16 amino acids. DNA for the CDR3: TGTGCCAGCAGCTTACCCCTTGGCAGGACCTCCTACGAGCAGTACTTC. Amino acids: CASSLPLGRTSYEQYF. Full variable domain (missing parts from reference TRBV7-2 and TRBJ2-7): GAGVSQSPSNKVTEKGKDVELRCDPISGHTALYWYRQSLGQGLEFLIYFQGNSAPDKSGLPSDRFSAERTGGSVSTLTIQRTQQEDSAVYLCASSLPLGRTSYEQYFGPGTRLTVT.

The rearrangement joins TRBV7-9 to TRBJ2-1; 9 positions agree with TRBD2. J gave up 5 bases and V 0 bases, and 5 bases lay outside the gene matches. This CDR3 is built from 16 residues. Germline CDR1 reads SEHNR; CDR2 reads FQNEAQ (reference sequence). CDR3 amino acids: CASSLASGGPDNEQFF. CDR3 bases: TGTGCCAGCAGCTTAGCGAGCGGGGGGCCCGACAATGAGCAGTTCTTC.